The entry below gives a single TCR beta chain sequence along with its context. Germline-derived CDR1 and CDR2 are MNHNY and SVGAGI (reference sequence). The CDR3 extends over 11 amino acids. This sample was included in a study of CXCR3-negative and CXCR3-positive naive CD8 T cells. The TRB libraries of cDNA were built by UMI-labeled 5' RACE. TCRdb reanalyzed the 5' RACE reads and collapses them to one entry per CDR3 protein, without DNA. Recorded for this sample: about 92,000 distinct CDR3 sequences. The source material was naive CXCR3- CD8+ T cells from blood. Sample subset: CD45RO-CCR7+CD27+CD95- naive CD8+ T cells lacking CXCR3 (TNR3-). The receptor's source is a human donor in good health. Some clones in this sample may be carry-over from other donors' samples. The chain has TRBV6-6 and TRBJ2-2. The CDR3 protein is CASTEDGELFF.